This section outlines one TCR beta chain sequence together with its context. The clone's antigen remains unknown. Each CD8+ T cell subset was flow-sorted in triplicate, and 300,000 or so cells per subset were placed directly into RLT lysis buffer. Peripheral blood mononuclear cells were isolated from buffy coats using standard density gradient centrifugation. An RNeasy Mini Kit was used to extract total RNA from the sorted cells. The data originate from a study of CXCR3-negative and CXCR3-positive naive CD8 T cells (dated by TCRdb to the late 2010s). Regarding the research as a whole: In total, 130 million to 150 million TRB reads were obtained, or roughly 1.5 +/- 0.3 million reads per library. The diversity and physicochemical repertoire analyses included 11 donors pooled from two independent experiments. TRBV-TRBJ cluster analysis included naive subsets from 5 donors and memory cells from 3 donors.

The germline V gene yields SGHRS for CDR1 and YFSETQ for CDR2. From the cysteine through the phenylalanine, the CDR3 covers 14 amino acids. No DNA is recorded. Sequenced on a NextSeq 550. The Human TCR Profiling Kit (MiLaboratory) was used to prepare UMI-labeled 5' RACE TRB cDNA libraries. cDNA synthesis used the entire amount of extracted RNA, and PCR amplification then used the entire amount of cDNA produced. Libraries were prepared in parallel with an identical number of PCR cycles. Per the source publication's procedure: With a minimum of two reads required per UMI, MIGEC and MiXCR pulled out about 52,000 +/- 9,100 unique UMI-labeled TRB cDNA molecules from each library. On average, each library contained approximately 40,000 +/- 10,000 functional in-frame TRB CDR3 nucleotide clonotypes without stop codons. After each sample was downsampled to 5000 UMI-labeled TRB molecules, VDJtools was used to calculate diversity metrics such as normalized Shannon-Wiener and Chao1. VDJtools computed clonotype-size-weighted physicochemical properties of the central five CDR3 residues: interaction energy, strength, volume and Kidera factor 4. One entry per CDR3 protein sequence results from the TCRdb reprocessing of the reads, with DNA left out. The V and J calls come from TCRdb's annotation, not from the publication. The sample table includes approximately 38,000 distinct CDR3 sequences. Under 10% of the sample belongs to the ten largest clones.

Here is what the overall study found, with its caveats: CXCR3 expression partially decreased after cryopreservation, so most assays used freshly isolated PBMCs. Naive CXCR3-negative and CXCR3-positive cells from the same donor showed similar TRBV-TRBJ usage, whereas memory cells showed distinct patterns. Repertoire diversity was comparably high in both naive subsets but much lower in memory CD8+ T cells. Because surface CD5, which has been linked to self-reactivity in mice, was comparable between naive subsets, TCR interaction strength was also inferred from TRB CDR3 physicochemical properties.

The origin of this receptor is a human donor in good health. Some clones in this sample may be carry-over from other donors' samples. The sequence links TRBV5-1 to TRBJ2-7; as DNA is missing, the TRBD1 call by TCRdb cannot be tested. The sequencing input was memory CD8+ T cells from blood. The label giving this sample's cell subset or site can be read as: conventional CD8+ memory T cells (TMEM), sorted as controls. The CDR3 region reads CASSLSRDSYEQYF.